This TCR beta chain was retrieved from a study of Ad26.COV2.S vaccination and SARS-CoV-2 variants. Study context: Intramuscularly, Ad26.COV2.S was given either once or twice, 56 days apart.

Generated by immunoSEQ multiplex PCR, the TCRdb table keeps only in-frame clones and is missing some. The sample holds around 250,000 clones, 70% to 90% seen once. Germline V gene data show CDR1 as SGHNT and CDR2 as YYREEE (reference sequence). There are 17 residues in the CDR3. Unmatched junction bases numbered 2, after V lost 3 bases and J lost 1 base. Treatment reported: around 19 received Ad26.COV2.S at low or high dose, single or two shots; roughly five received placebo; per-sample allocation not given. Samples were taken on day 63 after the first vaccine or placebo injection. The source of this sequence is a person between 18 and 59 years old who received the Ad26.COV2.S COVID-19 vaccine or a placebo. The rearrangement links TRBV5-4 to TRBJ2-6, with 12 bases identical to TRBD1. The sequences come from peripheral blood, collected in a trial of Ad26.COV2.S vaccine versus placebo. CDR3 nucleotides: TGTGCCAGCAGCTGGGGACAGGGGGCATCTGGGGCCAACGTCCTGACTTTC. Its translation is CASSWGQGASGANVLTF.